These T cell receptor beta chains were read from a single sample in a study of beta chain features in type 1 diabetes. TCRdb's table, derived via immunoSEQ multiplex PCR, lists solely in-frame clones and lacks some. Of 900,000 or so clones listed, 17% are singletons. Sequenced sample: naive CD4+ T cells from blood. These TCRs come from a woman between 18 and 30 years old in good health. The CDR3 runs from the conserved cysteine through the conserved F or W. D genes are given only for firm matches. Size values are once, few and many counts, or a class for expanded clones, and some rows have none.

v_gene: TRBV27; abundance: -; j_gene: TRBJ1-1; d_gene: -; CDR3nt: TGTGCCAGCAGTTTATTTTTCGGGGCTGAAGCTTTCTTT; CDR3aa: CASSLFFGAEAFF
v_gene: TRBV11-1; abundance: few; j_gene: TRBJ2-1; d_gene: -; CDR3nt: TGTGCCAGCAGCTTAATCCTTAGGGGAAATGAGCAGTTCTTC; CDR3aa: CASSLILRGNEQFF
v_gene: TRBV6-5; abundance: -; j_gene: TRBJ2-7; d_gene: TRBD1; CDR3nt: TGTGCCAGCAGTTACTTGGGCAGGGGGTCGTACGAGCAGTACTTC; CDR3aa: CASSYLGRGSYEQYF
v_gene: TRBV6-5; abundance: -; j_gene: TRBJ1-5; d_gene: -; CDR3nt: TGTGCCAGCAGTCCCTGGGCAACAACGAATCAGCCCCAGCATTTT; CDR3aa: CASSPWATTNQPQHF
v_gene: TRBV7-9; abundance: -; j_gene: TRBJ2-5; d_gene: TRBD2; CDR3nt: TGTGCCAGCAGCTCGCGAGCGGGAGTGGGAGAGACCCAGTACTTC; CDR3aa: CASSSRAGVGETQYF
v_gene: TRBV5-1; abundance: few; j_gene: TRBJ2-1; d_gene: -; CDR3nt: TGCGCCAGCAGCTCCAATGCGGACGAGCAGTTCTTC; CDR3aa: CASSSNADEQFF
v_gene: TRBV18; abundance: -; j_gene: TRBJ1-1; d_gene: TRBD1; CDR3nt: TGTGCCAGCTCACCGACAGGGGGTAGCACTGAAGCTTTCTTT; CDR3aa: CASSPTGGSTEAFF
v_gene: TRBV18; abundance: few; j_gene: TRBJ2-2; d_gene: -; CDR3nt: TGTGCCAGCTCACCACTAGACGCCGGGGAGCTGTTTTTT; CDR3aa: CASSPLDAGELFF
v_gene: TRBV7-2; abundance: -; j_gene: TRBJ2-7; d_gene: TRBD2; CDR3nt: TGTGCCAGCAGCTTAGCGTTCCGGACTAGCGGGACCCACGAGCAGTACTTC; CDR3aa: CASSLAFRTSGTHEQYF
v_gene: TRBV18; abundance: -; j_gene: TRBJ2-7; d_gene: TRBD1; CDR3nt: TGTGCCAGCTCACCTGGGACAGACTACGAGCAGTACTTC; CDR3aa: CASSPGTDYEQYF
v_gene: TRBV7-9; abundance: -; j_gene: TRBJ1-1; d_gene: -; CDR3nt: TGTGCCAGCAGCTTAGATTTAGTCCATGGTGAAGCTTTCTTT; CDR3aa: CASSLDLVHGEAFF
v_gene: TRBV7-2; abundance: -; j_gene: TRBJ2-1; d_gene: TRBD2; CDR3nt: TGTGCCAGCAGCTTATTTAGCGGGAGCGATGAGCAGTTCTTC; CDR3aa: CASSLFSGSDEQFF
v_gene: TRBV7-3; abundance: few; j_gene: TRBJ2-1; d_gene: TRBD1; CDR3nt: TGTGCCAGCAGCTTGACAGGGGGGTCCTACAATGAGCAGTTCTTC; CDR3aa: CASSLTGGSYNEQFF
v_gene: TRBV9; abundance: -; j_gene: TRBJ1-1; d_gene: -; CDR3nt: TGTGCCAGCAGCGTTGGGGGTTCTCGTATGAACACTGAAGCTTTCTTT; CDR3aa: CASSVGGSRMNTEAFF
v_gene: TRBV15; abundance: -; j_gene: TRBJ1-4; d_gene: -; CDR3nt: TGTGCCACCAGCAGAGAGGGGGGGCAAAGGGAAAAACTGTTTTTT; CDR3aa: CATSREGGQREKLFF
v_gene: TRBV7-9; abundance: -; j_gene: TRBJ1-1; d_gene: -; CDR3nt: TGTGCCAGCAGCTTAGGGAAAAGCACGAACACTGAAGCTTTCTTT; CDR3aa: CASSLGKSTNTEAFF
v_gene: TRBV21-1; abundance: -; j_gene: TRBJ2-3; d_gene: -; CDR3nt: TGTGCCATAGCCCGGTGGACAGAATCATTCACAGATACGCAGTATTTT; CDR3aa: CAIARWTESFTDTQYF
v_gene: TRBV2; abundance: -; j_gene: TRBJ2-1; d_gene: -; CDR3nt: TGTGCCAGCAGGTGGCAGGGGTTCAACAATGAGCAGTTCTTC; CDR3aa: CASRWQGFNNEQFF
v_gene: TRBV18; abundance: -; j_gene: TRBJ1-2; d_gene: -; CDR3nt: TGTGCCAGCTCACCGTCATGGGATAACTATGGCTACACCTTC; CDR3aa: CASSPSWDNYGYTF
v_gene: TRBV11-1; abundance: few; j_gene: TRBJ2-1; d_gene: TRBD2; CDR3nt: TGTGCCAGCAGGAGCCAGGGGACTAGCGGGAGCGTAGCCTACAATGAGCAGTTCTTC; CDR3aa: CASRSQGTSGSVAYNEQFF
v_gene: TRBV11-3; abundance: -; j_gene: TRBJ2-1; d_gene: TRBD1; CDR3nt: TGTGCAAGCAGCGCCAGGGGGCGAAATGAGCAGTTCTTC; CDR3aa: CASSARGRNEQFF
v_gene: TRBV7-9; abundance: few; j_gene: TRBJ1-1; d_gene: -; CDR3nt: TGTGCCAGCAGCTTAGCGTTGGCCCCTTCCAGCGACACTGAAGCTTTCTTT; CDR3aa: CASSLALAPSSDTEAFF
v_gene: TRBV28; abundance: -; j_gene: TRBJ2-5; d_gene: -; CDR3nt: TGTGCCAGCAGTTCGGGGGGCTGGAGCCCGAATACACAAGAGACCCAGTACTTC; CDR3aa: CASSSGGWSPNTQETQYF
v_gene: TRBV18; abundance: few; j_gene: TRBJ1-3; d_gene: TRBD1; CDR3nt: TGTGCCAGCTCGAAGGGACAGATAACCTCTGGAAACACCATATATTTT; CDR3aa: CASSKGQITSGNTIYF
v_gene: TRBV6-5; abundance: -; j_gene: TRBJ2-1; d_gene: -; CDR3nt: TGTGCCAGCAGTTACGCCGGGAAGCAGTTCTTC; CDR3aa: CASSYAGKQFF